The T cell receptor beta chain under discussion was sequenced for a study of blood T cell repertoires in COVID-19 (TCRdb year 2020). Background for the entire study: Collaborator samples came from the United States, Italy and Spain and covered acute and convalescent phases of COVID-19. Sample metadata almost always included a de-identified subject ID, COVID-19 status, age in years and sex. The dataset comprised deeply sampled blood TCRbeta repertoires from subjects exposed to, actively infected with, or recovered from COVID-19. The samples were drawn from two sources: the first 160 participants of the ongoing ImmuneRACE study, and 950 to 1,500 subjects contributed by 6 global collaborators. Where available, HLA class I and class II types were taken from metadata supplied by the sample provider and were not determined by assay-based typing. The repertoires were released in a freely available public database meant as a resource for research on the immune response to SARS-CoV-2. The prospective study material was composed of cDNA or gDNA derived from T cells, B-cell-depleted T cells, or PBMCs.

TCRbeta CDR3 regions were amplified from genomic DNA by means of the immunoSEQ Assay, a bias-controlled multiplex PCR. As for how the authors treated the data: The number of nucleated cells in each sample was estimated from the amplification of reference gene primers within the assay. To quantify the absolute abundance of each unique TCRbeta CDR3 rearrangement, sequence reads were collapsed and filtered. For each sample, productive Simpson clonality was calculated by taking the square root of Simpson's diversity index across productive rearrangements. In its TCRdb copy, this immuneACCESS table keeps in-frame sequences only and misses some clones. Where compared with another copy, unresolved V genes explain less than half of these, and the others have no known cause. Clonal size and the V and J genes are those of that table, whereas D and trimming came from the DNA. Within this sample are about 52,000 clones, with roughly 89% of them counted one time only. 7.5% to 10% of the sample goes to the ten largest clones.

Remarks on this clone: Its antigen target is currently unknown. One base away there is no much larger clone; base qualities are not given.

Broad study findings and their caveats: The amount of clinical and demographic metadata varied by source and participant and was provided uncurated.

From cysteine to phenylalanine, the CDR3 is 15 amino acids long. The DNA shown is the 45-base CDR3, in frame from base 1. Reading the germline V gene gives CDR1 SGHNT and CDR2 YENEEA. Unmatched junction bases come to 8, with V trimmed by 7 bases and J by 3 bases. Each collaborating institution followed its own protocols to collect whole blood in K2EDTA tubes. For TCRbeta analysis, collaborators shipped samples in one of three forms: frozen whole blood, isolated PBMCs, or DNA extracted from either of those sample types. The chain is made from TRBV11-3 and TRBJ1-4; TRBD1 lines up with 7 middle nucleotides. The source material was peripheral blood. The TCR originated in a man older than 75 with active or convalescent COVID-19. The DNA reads TGTGCCAGCATCCTGCGGGACAGCCCTAATGAAAAACTGTTTTTT. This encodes CASILRDSPNEKLFF.